A selection of T cell receptor beta chains follows, all from one sample in a study of technical replicates of blood from a handful of donors. Method: immunoSEQ multiplex PCR; TCRdb's copy keeps in-frame clones and lacks some. The sample includes 100,000 or so clones, 95% to 97% of them seen just once. Sequencing was carried out using T cells isolated from PBMCs. The receptor set was obtained from a human donor in good health. Each CDR3 is given with its conserved first and last residue.

v_gene	j_gene	CDR3aa
TRBV18	TRBJ1-1	CASSPLVLTGDTEAFF
TRBV7-2	TRBJ2-1	CASSVAGGANEQFF
TRBV10-1	TRBJ1-1	CASSESDVGGEAFF
TRBV29-1	TRBJ2-7	CSVAGRAGNEQYF
TRBV9	TRBJ2-1	CASSVGLGRDYNEQFF
TRBV11-2	TRBJ2-7	CASSPSDSPGEQYF
TRBV4-1	TRBJ2-1	CASSQDEFGTSGNNEQFF
TRBV28	TRBJ1-5	CASTSDISNQPQHF
TRBV9	TRBJ2-3	CASSDLAGVSTDTQYF
TRBV28	TRBJ1-5	CASSLDQPQHF
TRBV19	TRBJ2-2	CASKTSGSLNTGELFF
TRBV6-1	TRBJ2-2	CASKEREWYTGELFF
TRBV6-5	TRBJ2-1	CASSWHRVSSYNEQFF
TRBV13	TRBJ1-3	CASSFQGNTIYF
TRBV27	TRBJ1-1	CASGYGLGSTEAFF
TRBV29-1	TRBJ2-3	CAGDFLRDTQYF
TRBV28	TRBJ1-1	CASIRGFGTEAFF
TRBV28	TRBJ1-5	CASSLGPGNQPQHF
TRBV19	TRBJ1-3	CASSILQGAGNTIYF
TRBV28	TRBJ1-1	CASSRGLGAFF
TRBV28	TRBJ1-5	CASSSPIHF
TRBV28	TRBJ1-5	CASSFLQGNQPQHF
TRBV5-8	TRBJ1-2	CASSFRDSFYGYTF
TRBV19	TRBJ1-4	CASSVNRGVISEKLFF
TRBV30	TRBJ1-2	CAWSANRALSVRDIYGYTF
TRBV18	TRBJ1-1	CASSQTGEWGTEAFF
TRBV7-6	TRBJ1-2	CASRRTGKDGYTF
TRBV7-3	TRBJ2-1	CASSLSGSFYNEQFF
TRBV5-5	TRBJ2-1	CASSLYGEGTYNEQFF
TRBV11-3	TRBJ2-7	CASSTGQTTVEQYF
TRBV6-5	TRBJ2-7	CASSIIAGGPYEQYF
TRBV7-3	TRBJ1-1	CASSLDRNTEAFF
TRBV10-3	TRBJ2-5	CAISEWDSQETQYF
TRBV9	TRBJ2-2	CASSPLSTGELFF
TRBV28	TRBJ1-4	CASSLATTNEKLFF
TRBV27	TRBJ1-4	CASSYRGSNEKLFF
TRBV18	TRBJ2-7	CASSPPMQGGDEQYF
TRBV7-2	TRBJ2-1	CASSFPRSSYNEQFF
TRBV18	TRBJ2-5	CASSPPGPSGETQYF
TRBV28	TRBJ2-7	CASSLFYYEQYF
TRBV5-4	TRBJ1-4	CASSSQRDRGRNEKLFF
TRBV4-1	TRBJ2-2	CASSQKAGGPGELFF
TRBV9	TRBJ2-1	CASSTRLAGNEQFF
TRBV5-1	TRBJ1-1	CASSFYRATNTEAFF
TRBV6-5	TRBJ2-5	CASSYSRGETQYF
TRBV14	TRBJ2-7	CASSPGSYEQYF
TRBV19	TRBJ2-7	CASSTGQGSYEQYF
TRBV6-6	TRBJ2-3	CASSAGLGSSTDTQYF
TRBV27	TRBJ2-7	CASSLLGTSGREQYF
TRBV7-8	TRBJ2-5	CASSGLAGVGETQYF
TRBV7-3	TRBJ2-3	CASSTGEDTQYF
TRBV30	TRBJ2-2	CAWSPRLESTGELFF
TRBV28	TRBJ2-5	CASSLLGGAETQYF
TRBV19	TRBJ2-7	CASSLQGGYTTNF
TRBV28	TRBJ2-1	CASSPPAAGGAYNEQFF
TRBV6-1	TRBJ2-7	CASSDLAGDPDEQYF
TRBV4-1	TRBJ1-5	CASSPDPWDSQHSNQPQHF
TRBV7-9	TRBJ2-7	CASSGEGTGGEQYF
TRBV19	TRBJ1-1	CASSILNAHRGAFF
TRBV19	TRBJ1-2	CASSMRQFIYGYTF